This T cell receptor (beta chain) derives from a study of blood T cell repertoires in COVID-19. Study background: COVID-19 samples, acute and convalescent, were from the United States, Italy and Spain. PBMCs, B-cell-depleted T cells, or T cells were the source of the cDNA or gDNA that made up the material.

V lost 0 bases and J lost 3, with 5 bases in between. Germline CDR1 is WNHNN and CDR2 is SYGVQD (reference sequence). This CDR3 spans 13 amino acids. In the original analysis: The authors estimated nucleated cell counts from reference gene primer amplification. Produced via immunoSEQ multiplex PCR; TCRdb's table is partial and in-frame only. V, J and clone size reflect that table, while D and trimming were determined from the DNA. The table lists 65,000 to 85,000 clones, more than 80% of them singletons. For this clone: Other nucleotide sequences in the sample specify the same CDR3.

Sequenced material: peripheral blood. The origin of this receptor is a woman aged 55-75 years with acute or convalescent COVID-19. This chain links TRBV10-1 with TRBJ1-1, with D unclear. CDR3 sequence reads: CASSESRDTEAFF. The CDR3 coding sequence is TGCGCCAGCAGTGAGTCGAGGGACACTGAAGCTTTCTTT.